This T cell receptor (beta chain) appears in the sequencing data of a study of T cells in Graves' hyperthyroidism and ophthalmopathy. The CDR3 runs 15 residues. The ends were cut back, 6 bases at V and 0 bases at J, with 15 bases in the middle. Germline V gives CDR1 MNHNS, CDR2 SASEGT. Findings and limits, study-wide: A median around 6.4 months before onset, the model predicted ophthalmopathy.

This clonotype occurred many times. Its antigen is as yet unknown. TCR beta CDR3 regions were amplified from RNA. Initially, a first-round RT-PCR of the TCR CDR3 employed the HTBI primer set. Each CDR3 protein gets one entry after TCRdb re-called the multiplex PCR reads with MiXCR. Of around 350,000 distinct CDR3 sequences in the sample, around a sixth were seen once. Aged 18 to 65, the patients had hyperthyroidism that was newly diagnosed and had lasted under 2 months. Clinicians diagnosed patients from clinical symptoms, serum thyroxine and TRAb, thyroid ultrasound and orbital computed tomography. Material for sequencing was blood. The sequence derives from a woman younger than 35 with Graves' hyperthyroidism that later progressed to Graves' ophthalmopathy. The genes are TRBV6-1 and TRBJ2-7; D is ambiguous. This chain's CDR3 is CASSLTFQSSYEQYF. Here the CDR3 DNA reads TGTGCCAGCAGCCTTACTTTTCAGAGCTCCTACGAGCAGTACTTC.